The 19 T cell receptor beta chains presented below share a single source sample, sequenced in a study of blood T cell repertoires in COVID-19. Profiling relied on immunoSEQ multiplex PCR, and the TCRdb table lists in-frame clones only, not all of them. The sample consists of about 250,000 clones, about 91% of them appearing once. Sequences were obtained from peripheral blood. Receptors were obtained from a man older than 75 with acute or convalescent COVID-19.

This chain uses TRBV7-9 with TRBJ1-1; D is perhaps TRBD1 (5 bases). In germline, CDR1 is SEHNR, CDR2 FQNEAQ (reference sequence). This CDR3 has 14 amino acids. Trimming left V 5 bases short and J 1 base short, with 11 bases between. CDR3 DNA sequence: TGTGCCAGCAGCACCGGGACTGGGAACACTGAAGCTTTCTTT. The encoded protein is CASSTGTGNTEAFF. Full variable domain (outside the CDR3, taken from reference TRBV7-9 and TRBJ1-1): DTGVSQNPRHKITKRGQNVTFRCDPISEHNRLYWYRQTLGQGPEFLTYFQNEAQLEKSRLLSDRFSAERPKGSFSTLEIQRTEQGDSAMYLCASSTGTGNTEAFFGQGTRLTVV.

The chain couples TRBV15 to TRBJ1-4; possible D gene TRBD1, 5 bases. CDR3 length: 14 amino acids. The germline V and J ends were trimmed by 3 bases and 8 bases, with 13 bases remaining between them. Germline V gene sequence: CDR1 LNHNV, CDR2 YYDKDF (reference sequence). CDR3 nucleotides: TGTGCCACCAGCAGGGGGGGGGTCCGCGAAAAACTGTTTTTT. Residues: CATSRGGVREKLFF.

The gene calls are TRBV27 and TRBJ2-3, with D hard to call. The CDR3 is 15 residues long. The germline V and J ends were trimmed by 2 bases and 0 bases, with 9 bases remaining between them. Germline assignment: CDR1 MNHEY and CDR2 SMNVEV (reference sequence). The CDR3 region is CASSLERLSTDTQYF. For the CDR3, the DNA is TGTGCCAGCAGTTTAGAGCGCCTTAGCACAGATACGCAGTATTTT.

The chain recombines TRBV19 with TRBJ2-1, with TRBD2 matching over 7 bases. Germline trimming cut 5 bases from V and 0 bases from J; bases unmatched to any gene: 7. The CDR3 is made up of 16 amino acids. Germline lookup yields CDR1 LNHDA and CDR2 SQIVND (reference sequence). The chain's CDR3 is CASSPAAGSSYNEQFF. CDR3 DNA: TGTGCCAGTAGTCCCGCAGCGGGGAGCTCCTACAATGAGCAGTTCTTC. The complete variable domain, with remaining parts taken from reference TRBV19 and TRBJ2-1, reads DGGITQSPKYLFRKEGQNVTLSCEQNLNHDAMYWYRQDPGQGLRLIYYSQIVNDFQKGDIAEGYSVSREKKESFPLTVTSAQKNPTAFYLCASSPAAGSSYNEQFFGPGTRLTVL.

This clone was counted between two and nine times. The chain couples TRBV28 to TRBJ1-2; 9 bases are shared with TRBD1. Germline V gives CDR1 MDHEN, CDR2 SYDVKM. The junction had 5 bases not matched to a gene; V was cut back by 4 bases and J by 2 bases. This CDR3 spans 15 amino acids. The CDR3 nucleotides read TGTGCCAGCAGTTCACAGGGGGCGGCCAACTATGGCTACACCTTC. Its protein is CASSSQGAANYGYTF.

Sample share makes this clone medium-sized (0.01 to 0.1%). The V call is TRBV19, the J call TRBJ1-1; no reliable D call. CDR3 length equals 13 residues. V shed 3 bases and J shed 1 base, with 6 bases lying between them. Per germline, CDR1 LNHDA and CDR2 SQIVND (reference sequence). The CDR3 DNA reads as TGTGCCAGTAGTATGAGGGCGAACACTGAAGCTTTCTTT. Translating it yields CASSMRANTEAFF.

CDR3 region: CATSASVTENIQYF. DNA of the CDR3: TGTGCCACCAGTGCCTCGGTGACAGAAAACATTCAGTACTTC. The chain couples TRBV24-1 to TRBJ2-4; D might be TRBD1 (5 bases). The CDR3 runs to 14 residues. The ends were cut back, 5 bases at V and 5 bases at J, with 12 bases in the middle. CDR1 is KGHDR and CDR2 is SFDVKD in the germline V gene.

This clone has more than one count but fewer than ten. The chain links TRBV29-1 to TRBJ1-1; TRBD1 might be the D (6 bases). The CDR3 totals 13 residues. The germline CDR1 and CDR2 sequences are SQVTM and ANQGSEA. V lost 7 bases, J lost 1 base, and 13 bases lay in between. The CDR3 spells CSAFGQPNTEAFF. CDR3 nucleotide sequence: TGCAGCGCTTTTGGACAGCCGAACACTGAAGCTTTCTTT.

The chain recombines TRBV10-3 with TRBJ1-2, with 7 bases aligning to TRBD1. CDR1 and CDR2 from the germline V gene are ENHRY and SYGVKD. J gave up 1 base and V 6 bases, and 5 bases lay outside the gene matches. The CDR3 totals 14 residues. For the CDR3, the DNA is TGTGCCATCAGGGAGACAGGGAATAACTATGGCTACACCTTC. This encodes CAIRETGNNYGYTF.

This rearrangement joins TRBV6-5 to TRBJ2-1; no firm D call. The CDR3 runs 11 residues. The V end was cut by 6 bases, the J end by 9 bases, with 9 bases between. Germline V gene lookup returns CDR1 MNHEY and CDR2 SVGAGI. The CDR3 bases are TGTGCCAGCAGCCGCTATGGTGAGCAGTTCTTC. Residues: CASSRYGEQFF.

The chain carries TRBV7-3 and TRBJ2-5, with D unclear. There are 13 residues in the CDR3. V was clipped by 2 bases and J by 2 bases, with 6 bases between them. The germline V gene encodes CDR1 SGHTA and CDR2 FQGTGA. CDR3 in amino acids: CASSLSPQETQYF. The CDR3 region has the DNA TGTGCCAGCAGCTTATCCCCTCAAGAGACCCAGTACTTC.

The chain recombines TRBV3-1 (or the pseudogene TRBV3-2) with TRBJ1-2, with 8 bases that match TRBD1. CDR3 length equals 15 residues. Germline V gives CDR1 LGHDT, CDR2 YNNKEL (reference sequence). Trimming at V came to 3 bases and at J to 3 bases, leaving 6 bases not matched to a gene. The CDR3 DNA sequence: TGTGCCAGCAGCCATGGGGACAGGTGGTACTATGGCTACACCTTC. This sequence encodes CASSHGDRWYYGYTF.

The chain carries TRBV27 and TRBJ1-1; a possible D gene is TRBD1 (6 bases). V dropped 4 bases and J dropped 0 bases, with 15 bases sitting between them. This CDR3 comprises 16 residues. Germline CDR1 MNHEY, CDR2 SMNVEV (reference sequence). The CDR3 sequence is CASSYGGPIMNTEAFF. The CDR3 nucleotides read TGTGCCAGCAGTTACGGGGGGCCGATTATGAACACTGAAGCTTTCTTT.

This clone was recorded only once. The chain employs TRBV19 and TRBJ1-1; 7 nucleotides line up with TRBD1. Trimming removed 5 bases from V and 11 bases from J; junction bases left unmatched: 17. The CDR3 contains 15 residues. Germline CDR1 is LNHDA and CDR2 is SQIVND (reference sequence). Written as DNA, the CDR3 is TGTGCCAGTAGTGTGACAGGGACCCGGGGTGAGCGGGCTTTCTTT. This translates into CASSVTGTRGERAFF.

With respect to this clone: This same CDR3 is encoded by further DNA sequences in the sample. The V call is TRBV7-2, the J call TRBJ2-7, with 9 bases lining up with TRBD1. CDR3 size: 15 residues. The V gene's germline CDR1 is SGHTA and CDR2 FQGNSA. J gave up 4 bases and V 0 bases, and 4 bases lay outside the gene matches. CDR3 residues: CASSLAGTGTYEQYF. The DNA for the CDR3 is TGTGCCAGCAGCTTAGCGGGGACAGGGACTTACGAGCAGTACTTC.

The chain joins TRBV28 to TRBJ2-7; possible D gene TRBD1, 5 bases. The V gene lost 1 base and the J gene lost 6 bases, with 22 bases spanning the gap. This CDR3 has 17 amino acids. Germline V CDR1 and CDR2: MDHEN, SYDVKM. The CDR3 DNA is TGTGCCAGCAGTTTATTCGGGCAGGGTTTAAGGGGAACCGAGCAGTACTTC. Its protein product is CASSLFGQGLRGTEQYF.

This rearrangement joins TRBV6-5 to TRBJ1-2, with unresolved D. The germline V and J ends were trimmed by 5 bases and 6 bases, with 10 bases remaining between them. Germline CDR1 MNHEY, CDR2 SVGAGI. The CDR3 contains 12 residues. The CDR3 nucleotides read TGTGCCAGCAGTCCCGGCGGGGATGGCTACACCTTC. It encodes CASSPGGDGYTF.

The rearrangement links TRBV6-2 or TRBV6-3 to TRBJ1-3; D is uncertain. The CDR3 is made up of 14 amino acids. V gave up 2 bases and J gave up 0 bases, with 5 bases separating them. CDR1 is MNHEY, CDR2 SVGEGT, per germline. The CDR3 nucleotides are TGTGCCAGCAGTTACCCGAGCTCTGGAAACACCATATATTTT. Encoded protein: CASSYPSSGNTIYF.

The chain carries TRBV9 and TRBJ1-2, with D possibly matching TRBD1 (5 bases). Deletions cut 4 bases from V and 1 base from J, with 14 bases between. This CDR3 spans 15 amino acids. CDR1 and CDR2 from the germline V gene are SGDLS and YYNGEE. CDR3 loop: CASSLVGADNYGYTF. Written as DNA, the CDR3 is TGTGCCAGCAGCCTAGTAGGGGCGGATAACTATGGCTACACCTTC. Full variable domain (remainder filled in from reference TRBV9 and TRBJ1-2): DSGVTQTPKHLITATGQRVTLRCSPRSGDLSVYWYQQSLDQGLQFLIQYYNGEERAKGNILERFSAQQFPDLHSELNLSSLELGDSALYFCASSLVGADNYGYTFGSGTRLTVV.